This passage covers 32 T cell receptor beta chains from one sample sequenced in a study of cytomegalovirus exposure and HLA in healthy donors. Sequenced by immunoSEQ multiplex PCR; TCRdb stores in-frame clones only, minus some. The sample includes 100,000 to 150,000 clones, around 96% of them seen just once. The specimen sequenced was PBMCs. The receptor set was obtained from a man between 18 and 29 years old in good health and CMV-seronegative.

Written as DNA, the CDR3 is TGTGCCAGCAGCGTATTGGTCGGGGGGCTTAACTATGGCTACACCTTC. Protein product: CASSVLVGGLNYGYTF. The J gene is TRBJ1-2, the V gene TRBV27, with D tentatively TRBD1 (6 bases). Per germline, CDR1 MNHEY and CDR2 SMNVEV (reference sequence). The CDR3 has 16 amino acids. With 6 bases removed from V and 1 base from J, the gap between germline ends came to 18 bases.

The chain couples TRBV5-7 to TRBJ2-1; 7 nucleotides align to TRBD2. TRBV5-7 is designated an ORF whose function remains uncertain. V shed 4 bases, J shed 3 bases, and the junction held 13 bases outside the gene matches. There are 17 residues in the CDR3. The CDR3 loop is CASSRAGSGGYYNEQFF. CDR3 DNA: TGTGCCAGCAGCAGAGCGGGGTCTGGGGGGTACTACAATGAGCAGTTCTTC.

As to this clone: Compared with germline, one end of the junction differs, possibly owing to a read error. V usage is TRBV11-2 and J usage is TRBJ2-7, with a tentative D call TRBD1 (6 bases). This CDR3 is 15 amino acids long. Germline V gene lookup returns CDR1 SGHAT and CDR2 FQNNGV. The CDR3 loop reads CASSPGDRLLTAPLF. The CDR3 region has the DNA TGTGCCAGCAGCCCCGGAGACAGGCTATTGACGGCACCCCTTTTC.

The chain joins TRBV11-2 to TRBJ1-2; 8 bases line up with TRBD1. The CDR3 is made up of 15 amino acids. The V gene's germline CDR1 is SGHAT and CDR2 FQNNGV. The V and J ends lost 5 bases and 8 bases, in that order; junction bases with no gene match: 13. The CDR3 spells CASSPNRDRSRGYTF. CDR3 sequence (DNA): TGTGCCAGCAGCCCAAACAGGGACAGGAGTAGAGGCTACACCTTC.

This chain uses TRBV28 with TRBJ1-5, with D tentatively TRBD1 (6 bases). The CDR3 totals 15 residues. V was pared by 7 bases and J by 0 bases, with 13 bases between. Per germline, CDR1 MDHEN and CDR2 SYDVKM. CDR3: CASTGADLSNQPQHF. The CDR3 coding sequence is TGTGCCAGCACAGGGGCAGACCTTAGCAATCAGCCCCAGCATTTT.

The gene calls are TRBV7-2 and TRBJ2-7, with 8 nucleotides matching TRBD1. V trimming: 5 bases; J trimming: 2 bases; junction bases outside the gene matches: 8. Germline loops: CDR1 SGHTA, CDR2 FQGNSA. The CDR3 loop spans 15 amino acids. In DNA form, the CDR3 reads TGTGCCAGCAGCAACCGACAGGGGTTGGCCTACGAGCAGTACTTC. It is translated as CASSNRQGLAYEQYF.

The chain joins TRBV20-1 to TRBJ1-1; no definite D call. Germline assignment: CDR1 DFQATT and CDR2 SNEGSKA (reference sequence). V gave up 1 base and J gave up 8 bases, with 8 bases separating them. The CDR3 covers 11 residues. The CDR3 DNA follows: TGCAGTGCTAGAGGACACGTAGAAGCTTTCTTT. Protein: CSARGHVEAFF.

This clone was recorded only once. The rearrangement uses TRBV11-3 and TRBJ2-3; TRBD2 aligns across 7 bases. Losses at the gene ends were 0 bases for V and 2 bases for J; bases not matched to a gene: 11. Germline CDR1 is SGHNT and CDR2 is YENEEA. The CDR3 is 18 residues long. CDR3 loop: CASSLDTGAGVDTDTQYF. In DNA form, the CDR3 reads TGTGCCAGCAGCTTAGACACAGGCGCGGGAGTCGACACAGATACGCAGTATTTT.

The J gene is TRBJ2-7, the V gene TRBV27; D might be TRBD2 (6 bases). This CDR3 is 14 amino acids long. Trimming pared 5 bases from V and 5 bases from J, leaving 16 bases between. Per germline, CDR1 MNHEY and CDR2 SMNVEV (reference sequence). The CDR3 here is CASSHRLAPNEQYF. In nucleotides, the CDR3 is TGTGCCAGCAGTCATCGGCTAGCGCCCAACGAGCAGTACTTC.

The chain carries TRBV28 and TRBJ1-2; D remains ambiguous. In germline, CDR1 is MDHEN, CDR2 SYDVKM. V was shortened by 2 bases and J by 2 bases, with 9 bases between the two germline ends. CDR3 length equals 14 residues. The DNA for the CDR3 is TGTGCCAGCAGTTTAGCGAAAATAAACTATGGCTACACCTTC. Protein: CASSLAKINYGYTF.

In its sample, this clone was seen once. This chain connects TRBV25-1 to TRBJ2-7; D is possibly TRBD1 (6 bases). Trimming removed 5 bases at V and 7 bases at J, with 12 bases between. Germline V lookup: CDR1 MGHDK, CDR2 SYGVNS. CDR3 length: 12 amino acids. The CDR3 region is CASSQQGLEQYF. CDR3 sequence (DNA): TGTGCCAGCAGTCAACAGGGCCTGGAGCAGTACTTC.

This chain links TRBV27 with TRBJ2-5, with D tentatively TRBD2 (6 bases). V gave up 6 bases and J gave up 1 base, with 18 bases separating them. Germline lookup yields CDR1 MNHEY and CDR2 SMNVEV (reference sequence). The CDR3 totals 16 residues. The CDR3 here is CASRDKFGTRQETQYF. The CDR3 bases are TGTGCCAGCAGGGACAAGTTCGGGACTCGCCAAGAGACCCAGTACTTC.

The V gene is TRBV16, the J gene TRBJ1-5, with D unresolved. Germline V gives CDR1 KGHSY, CDR2 FQNENV. The CDR3 has 17 residues. The germline V and J ends were trimmed by 0 bases and 4 bases, with 16 bases remaining between them. The CDR3, as DNA: TGTGCCAGCAGCCAATCGGGCGTTTTGGGTTATAATCAGCCCCAGCATTTT. This encodes CASSQSGVLGYNQPQHF.

In this sample, this clone turned up once. V and J are TRBV11-1 and TRBJ1-2; D is ambiguous. CDR1 and CDR2 (germline): SGHAT, FQDESV (reference sequence). The V end was cut by 2 bases, the J end by 4 bases, with 8 bases between. CDR3 length equals 13 residues. The CDR3: CASSLRGGYGYTF. CDR3 nucleotide sequence: TGTGCCAGCAGCTTACGGGGTGGCTATGGCTACACCTTC.

This chain links TRBV10-3 with TRBJ2-1, with D tentatively TRBD1 (6 bases). CDR1 and CDR2 from the germline V gene are ENHRY and SYGVKD. This CDR3 has 16 residues. V was trimmed by 5 bases and J by 1 base, leaving 15 bases between them. CDR3 in amino acids: CAISLQGSGSYNEQFF. The CDR3 DNA reads as TGTGCCATCAGTCTACAGGGATCCGGATCCTACAATGAGCAGTTCTTC.

This sequence joins TRBV5-4 and TRBJ1-1; 9 bases agree with TRBD1. The CDR3 covers 12 residues. The junction had 2 bases not matched to a gene; V was cut back by 4 bases and J by 7 bases. Germline CDR1 SGHNT, CDR2 YYREEE (reference sequence). CDR3 loop: CASSPGQGEAFF. DNA for the CDR3: TGTGCCAGCAGCCCGGGACAGGGTGAAGCTTTCTTT.

V usage is TRBV30 and J usage is TRBJ1-3, with a possible D match to TRBD1 (6 bases). The CDR3 is made up of 15 amino acids. Deletions cut 4 bases from V and 4 bases from J, with 17 bases between. Germline V gives CDR1 GTSNPN, CDR2 SVGIG (reference sequence). CDR3 nucleotide sequence: TGTGCCTGGAAGCCGGGACACCTTCGGGGAAACACCATATATTTT. Protein sequence: CAWKPGHLRGNTIYF.

This sequence joins TRBV9 and TRBJ1-4; D is undetermined. Germline lookup yields CDR1 SGDLS and CDR2 YYNGEE. The CDR3 runs to 15 residues. With 0 bases removed from V and 8 bases from J, the gap between germline ends came to 14 bases. The CDR3 DNA sequence: TGTGCCAGCAGCGTAGGGCTCCGGCCGGGGGAAAAACTGTTTTTT. Translated: CASSVGLRPGEKLFF. Using reference TRBV9 and TRBJ1-4 for the parts outside the CDR3, the full variable domain is DSGVTQTPKHLITATGQRVTLRCSPRSGDLSVYWYQQSLDQGLQFLIQYYNGEERAKGNILERFSAQQFPDLHSELNLSSLELGDSALYFCASSVGLRPGEKLFFGSGTQLSVL.

The chain couples TRBV27 to TRBJ2-7; 16 nucleotides match TRBD2. This CDR3 region has 16 residues. V gave up 5 bases and J gave up 7 bases; unmatched junction bases: 8. Germline V lookup: CDR1 MNHEY, CDR2 SMNVEV (reference sequence). This CDR3 is CASSQGLAGGQEEQYF. The CDR3 DNA sequence: TGTGCCAGCAGTCAGGGACTAGCGGGAGGGCAAGAGGAGCAGTACTTC.

The CDR3 loop reads CASSEATGQDTQYF. CDR3 in DNA: TGTGCCAGCAGTGAAGCTACAGGGCAAGATACGCAGTATTTT. V and J are TRBV6-1 and TRBJ2-3, with a weak D call TRBD1 (6 bases). V shed 0 bases and J shed 5 bases, with 9 bases lying between them. Per the germline V gene, CDR1 is MNHNS and CDR2 is SASEGT. The CDR3 sequence is 14 residues long.

Details on this clone: The sample contains more than one DNA sequence encoding this CDR3. Here the CDR3 DNA reads TGTGCCTGGAGTGTTCGGGGCAATCAGCCCCAGCATTTT. Encoded protein: CAWSVRGNQPQHF. V and J are TRBV30 and TRBJ1-5; D remains unclear. CDR1 and CDR2 from the germline V gene are GTSNPN and SVGIG (reference sequence). V was cut by 0 bases and J by 2 bases, with 5 bases left in between. There are 13 residues in the CDR3.

This chain joins TRBV29-1 and TRBJ2-1; 9 bases align to TRBD1. The CDR3 consists of 15 residues. Germline assignment: CDR1 SQVTM and CDR2 ANQGSEA. J gave up 3 bases and V 2 bases, and 5 bases lay outside the gene matches. This chain's CDR3 is CSVELVGQGYNEQFF. CDR3 DNA: TGCAGCGTTGAACTTGTGGGACAGGGCTACAATGAGCAGTTCTTC.

V gene TRBV27 combines with J gene TRBJ1-4; 7 nucleotides match TRBD1. J lost 8 bases, V lost 3 bases, and 6 bases had no gene match. This CDR3 has 14 residues. From germline, CDR1 is MNHEY and CDR2 SMNVEV (reference sequence). CDR3 in DNA: TGTGCCAGCAGTTTCACAGGGGTGGGGGAAAAACTGTTTTTT. It encodes CASSFTGVGEKLFF.

The rearrangement uses TRBV2 and TRBJ2-3; TRBD2 matches at 13 bases. The CDR3 loop spans 15 amino acids. Trimming removed 7 bases from V and 6 bases from J; junction bases left unmatched: 7. Looked up from germline, CDR1 is SNHLY and CDR2 is FYNNEI. CDR3 in DNA: TGTGCCAGCATGCGGACTAGCGGGAGTATGGATACGCAGTATTTT. This codes for CASMRTSGSMDTQYF.

The chain combines TRBV6-5 with TRBJ2-3, with D perhaps matching TRBD2 (6 bases). The length of the CDR3 is 15 residues. V lost 4 bases and J lost 1, with 12 bases in between. Germline loops: CDR1 MNHEY, CDR2 SVGAGI. CDR3 amino acids: CASSSSDRGTDTQYF. The CDR3, as DNA: TGTGCCAGCAGTTCTAGCGATCGGGGCACAGATACGCAGTATTTT.

The chain joins TRBV5-1 to TRBJ1-4; 7 nucleotides align to TRBD1. V was clipped by 4 bases and J by 4 bases; unmatched bases: 4. CDR1 and CDR2 from the germline V gene are SGHRS and YFSETQ. The CDR3 loop spans 14 amino acids. CDR3 in amino acids: CASSRTGVNEKLFF. The CDR3 bases are TGCGCCAGCAGCAGAACAGGGGTTAATGAAAAACTGTTTTTT.

The rearrangement uses TRBV5-6 and TRBJ2-6, with a possible D match to TRBD1 (7 bases). The CDR3 is made up of 17 amino acids. The V gene lost 2 bases and the J gene lost 2 bases, with 14 bases spanning the gap. The germline V gene has CDR1 SGHDT and CDR2 YYEEEE. The CDR3 DNA sequence: TGTGCCAGCAGCTTTAGACAGGGCGGGGCTGGGGCCAACGTCCTGACTTTC. It translates to CASSFRQGGAGANVLTF.

This clone showed up just a few times. V usage is TRBV4-3 and J usage is TRBJ1-5, with no clear D. The V end was cut by 0 bases, the J end by 4 bases, with 10 bases between. CDR1 is LGHNA and CDR2 is YSLEER in the germline V gene. The CDR3 totals 15 residues. The CDR3 region is CASSQDLTLNQPQHF. CDR3 bases: TGCGCCAGCAGCCAAGATCTGACTTTAAATCAGCCCCAGCATTTT.

V is TRBV29-1 and J is TRBJ2-7, with D perhaps matching TRBD2 (6 bases). V lost 6 bases and J lost 0, with 15 bases in between. Germline assignment: CDR1 SQVTM and CDR2 ANQGSEA. The CDR3 sequence is 14 residues long. CDR3 loop: CSVAGSSGSYEQYF. As DNA, the CDR3 is TGCAGCGTCGCCGGGAGTTCGGGCTCCTACGAGCAGTACTTC.

CDR3 DNA sequence: TGTGCCAGCAGAACTTACCTCGAGCAGTACTTC. It codes for CASRTYLEQYF. The rearrangement joins TRBV2 to TRBJ2-7, with D hard to call. The CDR3 runs 11 residues. Trimming left V 6 bases short and J 6 bases short, with 9 bases between. Germline V gene lookup returns CDR1 SNHLY and CDR2 FYNNEI.

J is TRBJ1-3 and V is TRBV6-7, with 7 bases that match TRBD1. TRBV6-7 is treated as an ORF (open reading frame) with a function not yet certain. CDR3 size: 14 residues. Trimming removed 2 bases from V and 4 bases from J; junction bases left unmatched: 2. CDR3 bases: TGTGCCAGCAGTTACGACAGGGTCGGAAACACCATATATTTT. The encoded protein is CASSYDRVGNTIYF.

The chain links TRBV11-1 to TRBJ1-2, with unresolved D. Trimming took off 0 bases at V and 0 bases at J, with 14 bases between the two ends. CDR1 is SGHAT and CDR2 is FQDESV in the germline V gene (reference sequence). CDR3 length equals 17 residues. For the CDR3, the DNA is TGTGCCAGCAGCTTAGCCAGATTCCCAGATTCTAACTATGGCTACACCTTC. Translated: CASSLARFPDSNYGYTF.